A selection of T cell receptor beta chains follows, all from one sample in a study of blood T cell repertoires in COVID-19. TCRdb keeps only in-frame clones here, not all; method: immunoSEQ multiplex PCR. Altogether over 300,000 clones are present, nearly 90% being singletons, with the ten largest covering 6.5%. The sequenced sample consisted of peripheral blood. These receptors all stem from a man aged 18 to 30 with active or convalescent COVID-19. Each CDR3 is given with its conserved first and last residue. D genes are given only for firm matches. Size is omitted from some rows. Given values are once, few, many or a class for expanded clones.

CDR3aa: CASSWTSGSSPNEQFF; CDR3nt: TGTGCCAGCAGTTGGACAAGCGGGAGCAGCCCCAATGAGCAGTTCTTC; abundance: NA; d_gene: TRBD2; j_gene: TRBJ2-1; v_gene: TRBV6-2/TRBV6-3
CDR3aa: CASSLVSWDRGRRDTEAFF; CDR3nt: TGCGCCAGCAGCTTGGTCTCCTGGGACAGGGGGCGGAGGGACACTGAAGCTTTCTTT; abundance: NA; d_gene: TRBD1; j_gene: TRBJ1-1; v_gene: TRBV5-1
CDR3aa: CASSHASGTGRLAKNIQYF; CDR3nt: TGTGCCAGCAGTCATGCCAGCGGGACAGGAAGACTAGCCAAAAACATTCAGTACTTC; abundance: NA; d_gene: NA; j_gene: TRBJ2-4; v_gene: TRBV6-2/TRBV6-3
CDR3aa: CASSRGGGYNTGELFF; CDR3nt: TGCGCCAGCAGCCGCGGAGGGGGCTACAACACCGGGGAGCTGTTTTTT; abundance: NA; d_gene: NA; j_gene: TRBJ2-2; v_gene: TRBV4-3
CDR3aa: CASSSAGVYEQFF; CDR3nt: TGTGCCAGTAGTTCAGCGGGGGTCTATGAGCAGTTCTTC; abundance: NA; d_gene: TRBD2; j_gene: TRBJ2-1; v_gene: TRBV19
CDR3aa: CASSPDTQVHYGYTF; CDR3nt: TGTGCCAGCAGCCCCGATACACAGGTTCACTATGGCTACACCTTC; abundance: few; d_gene: NA; j_gene: TRBJ1-2; v_gene: TRBV5-6
CDR3aa: CASSVQTGLSGNTIYF; CDR3nt: TGTGCCAGCAGCGTTCAGACAGGACTCTCTGGAAACACCATATATTTT; abundance: NA; d_gene: NA; j_gene: TRBJ1-3; v_gene: TRBV9
CDR3aa: CASGRLAGGSLSYEQYF; CDR3nt: TGTGCCAGCGGTCGACTAGCGGGGGGCTCCCTTTCCTACGAGCAGTACTTC; abundance: NA; d_gene: TRBD2; j_gene: TRBJ2-7; v_gene: TRBV27
CDR3aa: CASSIDVGGYSGNTIYF; CDR3nt: TGTGCCAGTAGTATAGACGTTGGGGGCTACTCTGGAAACACCATATATTTT; abundance: once; d_gene: NA; j_gene: TRBJ1-3; v_gene: TRBV19
CDR3aa: CASSDRHNQPQHF; CDR3nt: TGTGCCAGCTCGGACAGACACAATCAGCCCCAGCATTTT; abundance: NA; d_gene: NA; j_gene: TRBJ1-5; v_gene: TRBV27
CDR3aa: CASSPSTAGGYNEQFF; CDR3nt: TGTGCCAGCAGCCCGTCCACAGCGGGAGGGTACAATGAGCAGTTCTTC; abundance: NA; d_gene: TRBD2; j_gene: TRBJ2-1; v_gene: TRBV11-3
CDR3aa: CASSSSTGVYEKLFF; CDR3nt: TGTGCCAGCAGCTCTTCGACAGGGGTATATGAAAAACTGTTTTTT; abundance: NA; d_gene: TRBD1; j_gene: TRBJ1-4; v_gene: TRBV13
CDR3aa: CASSIMRDTFYEQYF; CDR3nt: TGTGCCAGTAGTATAATGAGGGACACCTTCTACGAGCAGTACTTC; abundance: NA; d_gene: NA; j_gene: TRBJ2-7; v_gene: TRBV19
CDR3aa: CASRRDTQYF; CDR3nt: TGTGCCAGTCGGCGGGATACGCAGTATTTT; abundance: NA; d_gene: NA; j_gene: TRBJ2-3; v_gene: TRBV19
CDR3aa: CSGKAGAPMNEQFF; CDR3nt: TGCAGCGGGAAAGCGGGGGCGCCAATGAATGAGCAGTTCTTC; abundance: NA; d_gene: TRBD2; j_gene: TRBJ2-1; v_gene: TRBV29-1
CDR3aa: CASRPFPGQGASFNTGELFF; CDR3nt: TGTGCCAGCAGACCGTTCCCCGGACAGGGCGCGAGCTTCAACACCGGGGAGCTGTTTTTT; abundance: NA; d_gene: TRBD1; j_gene: TRBJ2-2; v_gene: TRBV28
CDR3aa: CASSPTSGGHSYNEQFF; CDR3nt: TGTGCCAGCAGCCCCACTAGCGGGGGCCACTCCTACAATGAGCAGTTCTTC; abundance: NA; d_gene: TRBD2; j_gene: TRBJ2-1; v_gene: TRBV7-3
CDR3aa: CASSSGLAGAKNTGELFF; CDR3nt: TGTGCCAGCAGCTCCGGACTAGCGGGGGCCAAGAACACCGGGGAGCTGTTTTTT; abundance: NA; d_gene: TRBD2; j_gene: TRBJ2-2; v_gene: TRBV13
CDR3aa: CASSVEAGGETQYF; CDR3nt: TGTGCCAGCAGCGTAGAAGCGGGGGGAGAGACCCAGTACTTC; abundance: NA; d_gene: TRBD2; j_gene: TRBJ2-5; v_gene: TRBV9
CDR3aa: CASKAYFDTNYGYTF; CDR3nt: TGCGCCAGCAAAGCCTATTTCGACACAAACTATGGCTACACCTTC; abundance: NA; d_gene: NA; j_gene: TRBJ1-2; v_gene: TRBV5-1
CDR3aa: CSVAGLAVLSTDTQYF; CDR3nt: TGCAGCGTAGCGGGACTAGCGGTCCTGAGCACAGATACGCAGTATTTT; abundance: NA; d_gene: TRBD2; j_gene: TRBJ2-3; v_gene: TRBV29-1
CDR3aa: CASSPSVWLETDTQYF; CDR3nt: TGTGCCAGCAGCCCAAGCGTATGGCTAGAGACAGATACGCAGTATTTT; abundance: NA; d_gene: NA; j_gene: TRBJ2-3; v_gene: TRBV7-9
CDR3aa: CSASGRTAEAFF; CDR3nt: TGCAGTGCTAGTGGCCGGACAGCTGAAGCTTTCTTT; abundance: NA; d_gene: NA; j_gene: TRBJ1-1; v_gene: TRBV20-1
CDR3aa: CASSPYLDEQFF; CDR3nt: TGTGCCAGCAGCCCCTATCTGGATGAGCAGTTCTTC; abundance: NA; d_gene: NA; j_gene: TRBJ2-1; v_gene: TRBV7-2
CDR3aa: CSVDDSVAGNTDTQYF; CDR3nt: TGCAGCGTTGATGACAGCGTAGCGGGGAACACAGATACGCAGTATTTT; abundance: NA; d_gene: TRBD2; j_gene: TRBJ2-3; v_gene: TRBV29-1